This note documents a single TCR beta chain sequence. The antigen it recognizes is unknown. The input lacks base qualities; no much larger clone sits a single base away. Sequences PRHDT (CDR1) and FYEKMQ (CDR2) are obtained from the germline V gene (reference sequence). V is trimmed back by 5 bases and J by 2 bases, and the junction contains 9 bases that no gene match accounts for. The CDR3 has 17 amino acids, counting the end cysteine and phenylalanine. Only the CDR3 DNA stays, 51 bases, in frame from base 1. These data originate in a study of cytomegalovirus exposure and HLA in healthy donors (dated by TCRdb to the late 2010s). In terms of the full investigation: An earlier analysis of several hundred of the donors reported about 290 Gb of sequence data and 117 million unique TCR beta sequences from 190 million or so T cells. An earlier analysis of 587 of the donors applied high-throughput TCR beta sequencing to assess whether each TCR beta V gene segment acted as functional or pseudogenic. Five DR-DQ haplotypes were handled as single units for association and clustering, since linkage in the cohort was strong. In a later genetic analysis, genome-wide SNP genotypes for about 55% of the roughly 700 donors were used, and that subset was treated as a discovery cohort. Class I and class II HLA loci were covered by the typing at four-digit resolution. Typing coverage varied by locus: roughly 620-640 donors for A, B, C, DRB1 and DQB1; 522 for DQA1; 600 to 610 for DPA1; some 470 for DPB1. In a later analysis, previously published TCR beta repertoires from 600 to 850 donors were re-analyzed and high-resolution HLA genotyping was added so that TCR occurrence patterns could be studied. Rather than drawing on any new phenotypic data, the later analysis identified candidate immune exposures from TCR beta sequences and the way those sequences occurred across donors. The study was designed to test whether signatures of past pathogen exposure could be identified by cataloging public T cell receptors. The study used immunosequencing to profile the T cell repertoires of around 600 subjects and linked those repertoires to cytomegalovirus serostatus. The study combined high-throughput TCR immunosequencing, statistical association of individual TCRs with disease status, and machine learning to predict cytomegalovirus infection status. Every discovery cohort repertoire had been produced on one sequencing platform. Donor age, sex, ethnicity and CMV serostatus were compiled together with the repertoire data. Besides the first cohort of 666 subjects, a separate validation cohort made up of about 120 different subjects was used. The genetic ancestry cluster associated with self-reported Caucasian donors included around 76% of the 398 genotyped donors. Roughly 300 gigabases of sequencing data and around 90 million unique TCR sequences made up an early release that covered several hundred HLA-typed donors. Among about 400 genotyped donors of the cohort, an average of approximately 200,000 unique TCR beta nucleotide sequences was sequenced per donor, of which roughly 18% were non-productive. The full study reports these points: Because some donors lacked HLA typing at each locus, the association tests relied only on the typed subset. Broadly in line with IMGT annotations, most TCR beta V segments showed up in productive rearrangements about 90% or about 30% of the time in an earlier analysis of 587 of the donors. The only immune exposure information available for the cohort was CMV serostatus. A later analysis associated 17,000 or so TCR beta sequences with specific HLA alleles at a false discovery rate of 0.05. In a later analysis, TCR association rates were found to vary across HLA loci, with the most associated TCRs seen for DRB1 alleles and the fewest for HLA-C alleles. When HLA alleles, especially DR and DQ, strongly co-occurred, TCR associations were difficult to assign to individual alleles. In a later genetic analysis, a missense DCLRE1C variant was associated with V-gene and J-gene trimming of TCR beta chains, and the association was replicated in an independent cohort. Most TCR sequences were seen in very few donors, while some public TCRs were found in many individuals. The study listed 150 to 200 TCR beta chains as associated with cytomegalovirus. In a later analysis, most CMV-associated TCR beta chains were found to appear HLA-restricted, with HLA associations seemingly driven largely by CMV exposure. According to a later analysis, parvovirus B19, influenza, CMV and Epstein-Barr virus appeared linked to several top co-occurrence clusters. In a later analysis, HLA-associated TCR beta chains showed more clonal expansion and lower generation probabilities than non-associated chains that were equally common. Cytomegalovirus status was reported to be diagnosed by the classifier with high specificity and sensitivity in both the original and validation cohorts. A later genetic analysis reported fewer N-insertions in productive TCRs among donors in an Asian-associated ancestry cluster than the roughly 640-donor mean. The sequencing pipeline was judged likely to have produced a cluster of highly shared sequence variants as a technical artifact. A further reported finding was that TCR beta sequences accurately predicted the HLA-A and HLA-B alleles for most subjects in the first cohort. The cohort was sequenced for TCR beta chains only, and without alpha or paired-chain data the features that could be detected were limited. In vitro tests confirmed that a few of the cytomegalovirus-associated TCR beta chains recognize cytomegalovirus antigens. Correlated functional status among segregating V segments might be attributable to linkage disequilibrium, but an unknown experimental factor could not be ruled out. The 87-base-pair reads could not distinguish some IMGT-functional V segments, including TRBV6-2 and TRBV6-3, so those segments were excluded. According to the authors, the approach could potentially be generalized to other disease states and immunological phenotypes. Because counts were too low, 15 to 20 rarely observed V segments, including chromosome 9 orphons, were excluded from the earlier analysis of 587 of the donors. Roughly uniform sequencing depth across donors was assumed in presence/absence analyses, although this assumption may not hold.

The cohort consisted of 666 healthy bone marrow donors. Cohort members were all nominally healthy when sampled, although unrecorded immune exposures were likely present. The donor tested CMV seronegative, placing the donor among the 352 seronegative members of the cohort. Every donor gave a peripheral blood sample, and the peripheral blood mononuclear cells from that sample were used for TCR beta sequencing. The Qiagen DNeasy Blood Extraction Kit was used to extract genomic DNA from the blood cell samples. The method was the immunoSEQ multiplex PCR assay. The multiplex PCR relied on a mix of 60 forward primers for TCR Vbeta segments and 13 reverse primers for TCR Jbeta segments. The CDR3 region of rearranged TCR beta genes was amplified from genomic DNA with a multiplex PCR assay. On the Illumina HiSeq System, the amplified TCR beta libraries were sequenced as 87-base-pair reads. From the authors' description of their analysis: A later analysis tallied around 87 million unique TCR beta chains across the 550 to 850 repertoires, and some 10 million of those chains were shared by two or more donors. Raw reads were error-corrected and collapsed into unique sequences by a nearest-neighbor algorithm in which closely related sequences were merged to remove PCR and sequencing errors. Alignment of CDR3 sequences to IMGT reference sequences was used to assign V, D and J gene segments. For a sequence to be retained, a match of at least six nucleotides was required to both a V gene segment and a J gene segment. A rearrangement was called productive if the CDR3 had no stop codons and remained in frame with V and J, and every other rearrangement was called non-productive. Following IMGT convention, CDR3 was defined as the stretch from the second conserved V-encoded cysteine up to the conserved J-encoded phenylalanine. Sequences without an unambiguous match to a single V gene segment were excluded from the earlier analysis of a few hundred of the donors. An earlier analysis of roughly 590 of the donors called V segments functional above 56.7% productive rearrangements and segregating when the between-donor standard deviation exceeded 5%. To diagnose cytomegalovirus status from the catalog of TCR beta chain sequences, a statistical classification framework was built. V and J gene assignment, in a later analysis, came from comparing TCR nucleotide sequences with IMGT/GENE-DB human TR gene sequences. In a later analysis, CDR3 sequences and most-parsimonious VDJ recombination scenarios were assigned using the TCRdist pipeline. In a later analysis, each TCR beta chain was defined by its CDR3 amino acid sequence together with its V-gene family, and reads without a unique V-gene family were excluded. As a way to deal with suspected cross-contamination and a sequencing artifact, a later analysis dropped approximately 570 nucleotide sequences that were highly shared and had low generation probability. In a later analysis, a clonal expansion index for each public chain was calculated from normalized within-repertoire ranks of inferred template counts. In a later analysis, generation probabilities were computed with a VDJ recombination model fitted to out-of-frame rearrangements, and the resulting probabilities were checked against IGoR. In a later analysis, TCR-TCR, TCR-HLA and TCR-CMV co-occurrence was scored with hypergeometric tests, and a repertoire-size bias correction was applied to TCR pairs. In a later analysis, false discovery rates were estimated by permuting HLA or CMV assignments 20 times. A later analysis grouped co-occurring TCRs with DBSCAN, adding TCRdist sequence similarity when clustering within HLA-allele-positive subsets. Repertoires with fewer than 30,000 or more than 120,000 public chains were left out of co-occurrence clustering, as were a handful of repertoires with anomalous nucleotide sharing. TCRdb obtained this table from immuneACCESS and retained in-frame rearrangements with V and J assigned. These tables miss some clones; where compared with another copy, unresolved V genes account for less than half of the shortfall, and the remainder is unexplained. V and J calls and clone size follow that table, whereas D and trimming were derived from the DNA. The sample table shows 110,000 to 150,000 clones, and roughly two thirds are seen once. 1% to 1.5% of the sample is in the top ten clones.

This TCR was recovered from a woman aged 40 to 55 in good health and CMV-seronegative. Recombination joined TRBV13 with TRBJ2-2; 9 bases in between match TRBD2. Sequenced input: PBMCs. DNA sequence: TGTGCCAGCAGCCCCCTCGCGGGGGGGCGTAACACCGGGGAGCTGTTTTTT. The resulting protein is CASSPLAGGRNTGELFF.